The 11 T cell receptor beta chains listed next were all sequenced from one sample in a study of T cells expressing NK-cell markers (dated by TCRdb to the early 2020s). To prepare the library, 5' RACE was applied. Sequencing instrument: Illumina HiSeq 2000. Once TCRdb had reprocessed the reads, it stored one entry per CDR3 protein sequence and supplied no DNA. The table held for this sample gives 200,000 to 300,000 distinct CDR3 sequences. The ten largest clones take up around 0.4% of the sample. The material sequenced was blood T cells: a sorted CD56 or NKG2C T cell subset, CD4+ or CD8+ T cells, or bulk PBMC T cells (not recorded which). The receptors here all came from a man aged 18 to 29 in good health. Donor details come from another sample of the same person, matched by shared clones.

The V gene is TRBV12-3 or TRBV12-4, the J gene TRBJ1-1. The CDR3 has 12 residues. CDR3 amino acids: CASSLRTVEAFF.

The chain uses TRBV18 and TRBJ2-7; TCRdb lists TRBD2, though no DNA is available to test this call. CDR3 length: 15 amino acids. CDR1 is KGHSH and CDR2 is LQKENI in the germline V gene. CDR3 in amino acids: CASSPWASSHWEQYF.

The chain employs TRBV6-1 and TRBJ1-1; with no DNA, the TCRdb D assignment of TRBD1 cannot be verified. This CDR3 is 14 amino acids long. From germline, CDR1 is MNHNS and CDR2 SASEGT. The CDR3 protein is CASSAGSPNTEAFF.

This chain uses TRBV7-3 with TRBJ2-5; absent DNA, TCRdb's TRBD2 call cannot be checked. Germline CDR1 reads SGHTA; CDR2 reads FQGTGA. CDR3 size: 13 residues. The CDR3 reads CASSLSAGETQYF.

The gene calls are TRBV20-1 and TRBJ2-3; lacking DNA, the TRBD1 call made by TCRdb goes unchecked. CDR3 size: 20 residues. Germline CDR1 reads DFQATT; CDR2 reads SNEGSKA (reference sequence). The CDR3 is CSARDQAHHTGVVGTDTQYF.

The chain joins TRBV18 to TRBJ2-7; TCRdb indicates TRBD1, and absent DNA this call remains unverified. The germline gives CDR1 KGHSH, CDR2 LQKENI. This CDR3 spans 14 amino acids. The chain's CDR3 is CASSPNGQRGEQYF.

V gene TRBV7-8 combines with J gene TRBJ2-1. Germline-derived CDR1 and CDR2 are SGHVS and FQNEAQ. There are 15 residues in the CDR3. CDR3 region: CASSLIVGRNNEQFF. Full variable domain (rest looked up from reference TRBV7-8 and TRBJ2-1): GAGVSQSPRYKVAKRGQDVALRCDPISGHVSLFWYQQALGQGPEFLTYFQNEAQLDKSGLPSDRFFAERPEGSVSTLKIQRTQQEDSAVYLCASSLIVGRNNEQFFGPGTRLTVL.

The V call is TRBV12-3 or TRBV12-4, the J call TRBJ2-3; the TCRdb D gene call, TRBD1, has no DNA to confirm it. CDR3 size: 13 residues. The chain's CDR3 is CASSRTGSDTQYF.

J is TRBJ1-1 and V is TRBV5-6; TCRdb's D call of TRBD1 is untestable without DNA. The germline V gene encodes CDR1 SGHDT and CDR2 YYEEEE. The CDR3 has 14 residues. CDR3 loop: CASSRAGAQTEAFF.

The chain joins TRBV24-1 to TRBJ2-3; there is no DNA to check the TCRdb D call of TRBD1. The CDR3 spans 14 residues. The germline V gene has CDR1 KGHDR and CDR2 SFDVKD. The CDR3 here is CATSDRDGADTQYF.

This chain uses TRBV7-6 with TRBJ2-1; there is no DNA to check the TCRdb D call of TRBD2. CDR3 length equals 16 residues. CDR1 SGHVS and CDR2 FNYEAQ come from the germline V gene. The CDR3 is CASSLAGTSAYNEQFF.